These 18 T cell receptor beta chains were all obtained from the same sample, sequenced in a study of human T cells and chemical hapten exposure. TCRdb reprocessed the RACE reads with MiXCR, giving one entry per CDR3 protein. The sample holds about 84,000 distinct CDR3 sequences, approximately 11% seen once. Time point given: patch test 3, about 24 weeks after DPC sensitization. The sample's treatment: therapeutic diphenylcyclopropenone sensitization with weekly scalp DPC. The sample in question was whole blood, obtained in connection with sensitization to the hapten diphenylcyclopropenone (DPC). The receptors stem from a woman in her forties or fifties with alopecia areata. Some clones in this sample may be carry-over from other donors' samples.

This clonotype appeared many times. The genes are TRBV18 and TRBJ2-3, with TRBD1 identical over 7 bases. V lost 3 bases to trimming and J lost 4 bases; unmatched junction nucleotides: 7. This CDR3 has 15 residues. Germline values: CDR1 KGHSH, CDR2 LQKENI. CDR3 sequence (DNA): TGTGCCAGCTCACCGCGACAGGGAGCGGCAGATACGCAGTATTTT. Translation gives CASSPRQGAADTQYF.

This clonotype was counted ten times or more. The CDR3 DNA reads TGCAGTGCTGAGAGGGGGCGGTACACTGAAGCTTTCTTT. It translates to CSAERGRYTEAFF. This sequence joins TRBV20-1 and TRBJ1-1, with TRBD1 matching over 7 bases. This CDR3 has 13 residues. The V gene end was trimmed by 5 bases and the J gene end by 3 bases; junction bases not matched to a gene: 6. In germline, CDR1 is DFQATT, CDR2 SNEGSKA (reference sequence).

This clonotype was observed many times. J is TRBJ2-7 and V is TRBV7-2; D gene uncertain. The CDR3 consists of 11 residues. Germline V gene lookup returns CDR1 SGHTA and CDR2 FQGNSA. The V end lost 3 bases, the J end lost 8 bases, and 8 bases lay between the germline ends. In DNA, the CDR3 is TGTGCCAGCAGCTTCGTAAAAAAGCAGTACTTC. Its translation: CASSFVKKQYF.

This chain links TRBV4-2 with TRBJ1-1; maybe TRBD1 (5 bases). Germline V gene data show CDR1 as LGHNA and CDR2 as YNFKEQ. The CDR3 is 15 residues long. The V end was cut by 0 bases, the J end by 0 bases, with 8 bases between. CDR3 residues: CASSQDGTLNTEAFF. The CDR3 DNA reads TGTGCCAGCAGCCAAGACGGGACGCTGAACACTGAAGCTTTCTTT.

This clonotype has only a few counts. The DNA for the CDR3 is TGTGCCAGCAGTTTAGCCCCCCTTGACACTGAAGCTTTCTTT. This sequence encodes CASSLAPLDTEAFF. The chain has TRBV12-3 or TRBV12-4 and TRBJ1-1; D is unclear. The length of the CDR3 is 14 residues. Trimming removed 0 bases at V and 3 bases at J, with 8 bases between.

This clonotype showed up many times. The chain couples TRBV18 to TRBJ2-2; 8 bases are shared with TRBD2. CDR3 length equals 15 residues. J gave up 4 bases and V 4 bases, and 5 bases lay outside the gene matches. Germline assignment: CDR1 KGHSH and CDR2 LQKENI. The CDR3: CASSRDSGITGELFF. In DNA, the CDR3 is TGTGCCAGCTCACGTGATAGCGGGATCACCGGGGAGCTGTTTTTT. Full variable domain (rest looked up from reference TRBV18 and TRBJ2-2): NAGVMQNPRHLVRRRGQEARLRCSPMKGHSHVYWYRQLPEEGLKFMVYLQKENIIDESGMPKERFSAEFPKEGPSILRIQQVVRGDSAAYFCASSRDSGITGELFFGEGSRLTVL.

This clonotype was recorded a few times. This CDR3 reads CASSYQINTQYF. The CDR3 DNA is TGTGCCAGCAGCTACCAAATAAATACGCAGTATTTT. J is TRBJ2-3 and V is TRBV7-9; the D is unclear. The CDR3 contains 12 residues. Germline CDR1 and CDR2: SEHNR and FQNEAQ (reference sequence). The V end lost 4 bases, the J end lost 7 bases, and 9 bases lay between the germline ends.

This clonotype was observed a handful of times. J is TRBJ2-3 and V is TRBV7-9; no definite D call. The CDR3 has 14 residues. V lost 0 bases and J lost 2, with 6 bases in between. Germline V gives CDR1 SEHNR, CDR2 FQNEAQ (reference sequence). The CDR3 region has the DNA TGTGCCAGCAGCTTAGCCGGGCCCACAGATACGCAGTATTTT. This gives the protein CASSLAGPTDTQYF.

The J gene is TRBJ2-1, the V gene TRBV27; no clear D gene. The V gene's germline CDR1 is MNHEY and CDR2 SMNVEV (reference sequence). The CDR3 is 15 residues long. Trimming shortened V by 3 bases and J by 0 bases, and 9 bases separated the two germline ends. The CDR3 DNA is TGTGCCAGCAGTTTCACACCGAGCTCCTACAATGAGCAGTTCTTC. Its protein is CASSFTPSSYNEQFF.

This clonotype was observed at least ten times. The chain uses TRBV5-1 and TRBJ2-1; possibly TRBD2 for D (6 bases). This CDR3 region has 13 residues. CDR1 SGHRS and CDR2 YFSETQ come from the germline V gene. The V end lost 4 bases, the J end lost 9 bases, and 14 bases lay between the germline ends. CDR3 DNA sequence: TGCGCCAGCAGCCGTCGACTAGTCGGTGAGCAGTTCTTC. The encoded protein is CASSRRLVGEQFF.

This clonotype occurred many times. The gene calls are TRBV12-3 or TRBV12-4 and TRBJ2-7; D is undetermined. Trimming shortened V by 5 bases and J by 3 bases, and 8 bases separated the two germline ends. The CDR3 is 12 residues long. The DNA for the CDR3 is TGTGCCAGCAGTATGATCCGCTACGAGCAGTACTTC. Protein sequence: CASSMIRYEQYF.

This clonotype was picked up a small number of times. The chain carries TRBV5-4 and TRBJ1-4; TRBD1 agrees at 8 bases. CDR1 SGHNT and CDR2 YYREEE come from the germline V gene (reference sequence). This CDR3 has 13 amino acids. J gave up 6 bases and V 4 bases, and 2 bases lay outside the gene matches. CDR3 bases: TGTGCCAGCAGCCTGACAGGGGATGAAAAACTGTTTTTT. It translates to CASSLTGDEKLFF.

The chain combines TRBV18 with TRBJ2-7; D may be TRBD2 (7 bases). The CDR3 extends over 13 amino acids. Germline values: CDR1 KGHSH, CDR2 LQKENI. The V gene lost 2 bases and the J gene lost 9 bases, with 14 bases spanning the gap. The DNA for the CDR3 is TGTGCCAGCTCACCAGCCGGACTAGGGGGGCAGTACTTC. Protein product: CASSPAGLGGQYF.

This clonotype has ten or more counts. This chain links TRBV6-1 with TRBJ2-3; D tentatively fits TRBD1 or TRBD2 (5 bases each). Between the trimmed V and J ends, which lost 4 bases and 0 bases, there was a span of 8 bases. The CDR3 runs to 14 residues. Germline V gene lookup returns CDR1 MNHNS and CDR2 SASEGT. CDR3 nucleotide sequence: TGTGCCAGCAGTGCCCGGGACAGCACAGATACGCAGTATTTT. This codes for CASSARDSTDTQYF.

As to this clonotype: Because the CDR3 is missing its conserved closing phenylalanine or tryptophan, this is likely a read error. The limits of the CDR3 on the DNA are not certain, so only TCRdb's listed CDR3 is given. The chain joins TRBV11-2 to TRBJ2-1; TRBD2, the D gene given by the table, was not confirmed from the DNA. Germline V gene sequence: CDR1 SGHAT, CDR2 FQNNGV. Both ends counted, the CDR3 spans 12 residues. CDR3 amino acids: CASSPGTSGWSG.

This clonotype was counted only a few times. The genes are TRBV29-1 and TRBJ2-3, with D possibly called TRBD1 or TRBD2 (5 bases each). CDR1 and CDR2 from the germline V gene are SQVTM and ANQGSEA. The CDR3 runs 14 residues. V lost 7 bases and J 6 bases, leaving 20 bases between the germline ends. CDR3 bases: TGCAGCGCAGGCCAGGGAGTTCGGGCCGATACGCAGTATTTT. Translation gives CSAGQGVRADTQYF.

The chain combines TRBV27 with TRBJ1-1, with 7 nucleotides matching TRBD1. The length of the CDR3 is 14 residues. The ends lost 5 bases at V and 5 bases at J; junction bases unmatched: 8. Germline CDR1 and CDR2: MNHEY and SMNVEV (reference sequence). CDR3 region: CASSIRQGGTEAFF. The CDR3 region has the DNA TGTGCCAGCAGTATAAGACAGGGCGGGACTGAAGCTTTCTTT.

This clonotype was picked up many times. The J gene is TRBJ1-2, the V gene TRBV18; no definite D call. Germline loops: CDR1 KGHSH, CDR2 LQKENI. Between the trimmed V and J ends, which lost 2 bases and 4 bases, there was a span of 5 bases. This CDR3 comprises 12 residues. CDR3 nucleotides: TGTGCCAGCTCACCAGAGGGCTATGGCTACACCTTC. It codes for CASSPEGYGYTF.